What follows are 29 T cell receptor beta chains derived from one specimen sequenced in a study of identical twins (dated by TCRdb to 2016 to 2018). Library construction relied on 5' RACE. The reads were generated on an Illumina HiSeq 2000. TCRdb's own reprocessing of the public reads used fastp at Q25 and MiXCR and kept productive beta chains. CDR3 protein sequences are deduplicated, and each keeps its most common genes and DNA. The sample data list some 440,000 distinct CDR3 sequences, and roughly a quarter of these were observed just once. The ten biggest clones cover approximately 2.9% of the sample. This same sample was also taken into another study, of T cells expressing NK-cell markers.

Sequenced: CD4+ T cells sorted from blood. The receptor set was obtained from a woman between 18 and 30 years old in good health.

The chain carries TRBV20-1 and TRBJ2-1; possible D gene TRBD1, 5 bases. Germline CDR1 is DFQATT and CDR2 is SNEGSKA (reference sequence). Trimming removed 4 bases from V and 8 bases from J, with 9 bases in between. There are 11 residues in the CDR3. The CDR3 DNA reads as TGCAGTGCTACCCGACAGTATGAGCAGTTCTTC. Its protein is CSATRQYEQFF.

The chain is built from TRBV12-3 or TRBV12-4 and TRBJ2-5, with D perhaps TRBD2 (5 bases). V was trimmed by 3 bases and J by 5 bases, leaving 10 bases between them. This CDR3 is built from 13 residues. CDR3 bases: TGTGCCAGCAGTTTCGGGGTTGCGGAGACCCAGTACTTC. This encodes CASSFGVAETQYF.

In this sample, this clonotype turned up a few times. The chain employs TRBV10-3 and TRBJ2-5; D ambiguous. V was clipped by 0 bases and J by 8 bases, with 4 bases between them. This CDR3 spans 11 amino acids. The germline V gene has CDR1 ENHRY and CDR2 SYGVKD. CDR3 in DNA: TGTGCCATCAGTGAGTCTCGAACCCAGTACTTC. Translating it yields CAISESRTQYF.

V usage is TRBV10-3 and J usage is TRBJ2-7, with D hard to call. CDR1 is ENHRY, CDR2 SYGVKD, per germline. This CDR3 has 11 residues. The V end lost 4 bases, the J end lost 4 bases, and 5 bases lay between the germline ends. DNA of the CDR3: TGTGCCATCAGTGCAAATTACGAGCAGTACTTC. Residues: CAISANYEQYF.

The gene calls are TRBV7-2 and TRBJ2-1; TRBD1 matches 8 bases. The CDR3 consists of 15 residues. Germline CDR1 reads SGHTA; CDR2 reads FQGNSA. The junction had 11 bases not matched to a gene; V was cut back by 1 base and J by 12 bases. The DNA for the CDR3 is TGTGCCAGCAGCTTAGTTGCTGGCAGGGGGCGCGCGCAGTTCTTC. Translating gives CASSLVAGRGRAQFF.

The chain joins TRBV7-2 to TRBJ2-7; TRBD2 matches at 10 bases. J gave up 4 bases and V 5 bases, and 8 bases lay outside the gene matches. Germline V gives CDR1 SGHTA, CDR2 FQGNSA. CDR3 length equals 15 residues. CDR3: CASSPDLAGAYEQYF. In DNA, the CDR3 is TGTGCCAGCAGCCCTGACCTAGCGGGAGCTTACGAGCAGTACTTC.

This chain links TRBV6-1 with TRBJ2-4; TRBD1 aligns across 7 bases. The germline V gene encodes CDR1 MNHNS and CDR2 SASEGT. Trimming at V came to 6 bases and at J to 1 base, leaving 9 bases not matched to a gene. The CDR3 extends over 16 amino acids. DNA of the CDR3: TGTGCCAGCAGGAACTACAGGGGCGACGCCAAAAACATTCAGTACTTC. Translated, it gives CASRNYRGDAKNIQYF.

Points on this clonotype: This may come from a read error, since a much larger clone is one base off. The rearrangement uses TRBV20-1 and TRBJ2-5; D gene uncertain. The germline V gene has CDR1 DFQATT and CDR2 SNEGSKA (reference sequence). The CDR3 covers 14 residues. Trimming removed 7 bases at V and 1 base at J, with 16 bases between. The CDR3 coding sequence is TGCAGTGACCTAGGCCCGAATTCCCAAGAGACCCAGTACTTC. It yields the protein CSDLGPNSQETQYF.

This sequence joins TRBV11-2 and TRBJ2-2, with TRBD2 identical over 14 bases. The CDR3 consists of 18 residues. V gave up 3 bases and J gave up 2 bases; unmatched junction bases: 5. Germline lookup yields CDR1 SGHAT and CDR2 FQNNGV. CDR3 region: CASSLGLAGEINTGELFF. CDR3 in DNA: TGTGCCAGCAGCTTGGGACTAGCGGGGGAAATAAACACCGGGGAGCTGTTTTTT. The full variable domain, with the rest looked up from reference TRBV11-2 and TRBJ2-2, is EAGVAQSPRYKIIEKRQSVAFWCNPISGHATLYWYQQILGQGPKLLIQFQNNGVVDDSQLPKDRFSAERLKGVDSTLKIQPAKLEDSAVYLCASSLGLAGEINTGELFFGEGSRLTVL.

This chain uses TRBV2 with TRBJ2-3; a possible D gene is TRBD2 (5 bases). The CDR3 runs to 15 residues. Trimming took off 4 bases at V and 1 base at J, with 12 bases between the two ends. Germline assignment: CDR1 SNHLY and CDR2 FYNNEI. The CDR3 sequence is CASSGQLVRTDTQYF. The CDR3 nucleotides are TGTGCCAGCAGTGGACAACTAGTTCGCACAGATACGCAGTATTTT.

This clonotype has only a few counts. CDR3 region: CASSSRQLEQYF. CDR3 nucleotide sequence: TGTGCCAGCAGTTCCCGACAACTTGAGCAGTACTTC. The J gene is TRBJ2-7, the V gene TRBV6-6; D unresolved. The CDR3 length is 12 residues. CDR1 MNHNY and CDR2 SVGAGI come from the germline V gene (reference sequence). Deletions cut 4 bases from V and 7 bases from J, with 11 bases between.

This clonotype showed up many times. J is TRBJ2-1 and V is TRBV12-5; D uncertain. This CDR3 is 11 amino acids long. The germline CDR1 and CDR2 sequences are LGHNT and FRNRAP. Deletions cut 5 bases from V and 4 bases from J, with 3 bases between. The CDR3 loop is CASGPYNEQFF. The CDR3 bases are TGTGCTAGTGGTCCTTACAATGAGCAGTTCTTC.

The chain carries TRBV29-1 and TRBJ2-1; the match to TRBD2 covers 9 bases. The germline V gene has CDR1 SQVTM and CDR2 ANQGSEA. The CDR3 is made up of 13 amino acids. V was clipped by 8 bases and J by 6 bases; unmatched bases: 8. This chain's CDR3 is CSPAQLAGNEQFF. The CDR3 DNA reads as TGCAGCCCGGCTCAACTAGCGGGCAATGAGCAGTTCTTC.

J is TRBJ1-2 and V is TRBV12-3 or TRBV12-4; D is perhaps TRBD1 (5 bases). The V gene lost 6 bases and the J gene lost 4 bases, with 15 bases spanning the gap. CDR3 size: 14 residues. CDR3 DNA sequence: TGTGCCAGCAGCCCCCTGGGGGAACTCTATGGCTACACCTTC. It codes for CASSPLGELYGYTF.

This chain connects TRBV3-1 to TRBJ2-1; D not resolved. The V gene's germline CDR1 is LGHDT and CDR2 YNNKEL (reference sequence). V was cut by 1 base and J by 4 bases, with 8 bases left in between. CDR3 length: 14 residues. The CDR3 bases are TGTGCCAGCAGCCAAGCGTGGAATTACAATGAGCAGTTCTTC. It translates to CASSQAWNYNEQFF.

Only a few counts were recorded for this clonotype. V and J are TRBV5-1 and TRBJ2-3; 8 bases are shared with TRBD2. CDR1 and CDR2 from the germline V gene are SGHRS and YFSETQ. The V and J ends lost 3 bases and 3 bases, in that order; junction bases with no gene match: 3. This CDR3 has 14 residues. The CDR3 nucleotides read TGCGCCAGCAGCTCGGGACTAGAGACAGATACGCAGTATTTT. Residues: CASSSGLETDTQYF. Using reference TRBV5-1 and TRBJ2-3 for the parts outside the CDR3, the full variable domain is KAGVTQTPRYLIKTRGQQVTLSCSPISGHRSVSWYQQTPGQGLQFLFEYFSETQRNKGNFPGRFSGRQFSNSRSEMNVSTLELGDSALYLCASSSGLETDTQYFGPGTRLTVL.

The CDR3 spells CASSFVQASTDTQYF. The DNA of the CDR3 is TGTGCCAGCAGCTTCGTACAGGCTAGCACAGATACGCAGTATTTT. The gene calls are TRBV7-2 and TRBJ2-3; D might be TRBD1 (5 bases). V was clipped by 3 bases and J by 0 bases, with 10 bases between them. The germline gives CDR1 SGHTA, CDR2 FQGNSA. CDR3 length: 15 residues.

CDR3 nucleotides: TGTGCCAGCAGGGACCAAGTTAACTATGGCTACACCTTC. This translates into CASRDQVNYGYTF. The V and J genes are TRBV7-9 and TRBJ1-2, with D hard to call. Germline assignment: CDR1 SEHNR and CDR2 FQNEAQ (reference sequence). CDR3 length equals 13 residues. V lost 6 bases, J lost 1 base, and 9 bases lay in between.

This clonotype was detected a few times. This chain joins TRBV28 and TRBJ1-5, with D hard to call. Trimming left V 5 bases short and J 6 bases short, with 8 bases between. Germline CDR1 and CDR2: MDHEN and SYDVKM. CDR3 length equals 12 residues. The CDR3 nucleotides read TGTGCCAGCAGTATAAACGGTCAGCCCCAGCATTTT. Its protein product is CASSINGQPQHF.

This clonotype was seen a handful of times. The CDR3: CASSMGTEFYEQYF. As DNA, the CDR3 is TGTGCCAGTAGTATGGGGACAGAATTCTACGAGCAGTACTTC. The chain recombines TRBV19 with TRBJ2-7; 7 nucleotides line up with TRBD1. V lost 3 bases, J lost 3 bases, and 5 bases stayed unmatched. This CDR3 has 14 residues. CDR1 LNHDA and CDR2 SQIVND come from the germline V gene (reference sequence).

The rearrangement uses TRBV12-3 or TRBV12-4 and TRBJ1-2; no firm D call. The CDR3 spans 13 residues. Trimming left V 2 bases short and J 5 bases short, with 9 bases between. CDR3 amino acids: CASSLIAGYGYTF. The CDR3, as DNA: TGTGCCAGCAGTTTAATAGCGGGTTATGGCTACACCTTC.

A few counts support this clonotype. Here the CDR3 DNA reads TGTGCCAGCAGCCTAGGCGCTGGGAATACGCAGTATTTT. It is translated as CASSLGAGNTQYF. The chain is built from TRBV3-1 and TRBJ2-3, with no clear D. The length of the CDR3 is 13 residues. The V gene's germline CDR1 is LGHDT and CDR2 YNNKEL (reference sequence). V lost 4 bases and J lost 7, with 12 bases in between.

The chain carries TRBV7-9 and TRBJ2-7, with a weak D call TRBD2 (6 bases). V was trimmed by 0 bases and J by 7 bases, leaving 10 bases between them. CDR3 length equals 13 residues. Germline V lookup: CDR1 SEHNR, CDR2 FQNEAQ (reference sequence). The CDR3 DNA reads TGTGCCAGCAGCTTAGCGGAAAGCGGGGAGCAGTACTTC. It specifies CASSLAESGEQYF.

The table lists this clonotype with a few counts. The gene calls are TRBV11-2 and TRBJ2-1; TRBD2 might be the D (6 bases). The V gene's germline CDR1 is SGHAT and CDR2 FQNNGV. V was pared by 5 bases and J by 12 bases, with 17 bases between. The length of the CDR3 is 13 residues. The CDR3 bases are TGTGCCAGCAGCCAGGGACTTCTTACGTGGCAGTTCTTC. It translates to CASSQGLLTWQFF.

The chain is built from TRBV20-1 and TRBJ2-7, with D hard to call. V lost 6 bases and J 2 bases, leaving 17 bases between the germline ends. This CDR3 spans 14 amino acids. Germline assignment: CDR1 DFQATT and CDR2 SNEGSKA (reference sequence). The CDR3 DNA is TGCAGTGCCAGTTCGGTGTGGACCCCCTACGAGCAGTACTTC. This encodes CSASSVWTPYEQYF.

The sample holds a few counts of this clonotype. This chain uses TRBV10-3 with TRBJ1-5; no clear D gene. CDR3 length equals 14 residues. In germline, CDR1 is ENHRY, CDR2 SYGVKD. The V gene lost 6 bases and the J gene lost 0 bases, with 9 bases spanning the gap. The CDR3 DNA sequence: TGTGCCATCAGAGACGACGATAGCAATCAGCCCCAGCATTTT. Amino acids: CAIRDDDSNQPQHF.

This clonotype was observed a handful of times. This chain joins TRBV12-3 or TRBV12-4 and TRBJ2-7, with a tentative D call TRBD2 (6 bases). The CDR3 loop spans 13 amino acids. V gave up 5 bases and J gave up 3 bases, with 11 bases separating them. CDR3 in DNA: TGTGCCAGCAGTCGATTCGGGGGCTACGAGCAGTACTTC. This translates into CASSRFGGYEQYF.

This clonotype was detected only a few times. V usage is TRBV5-1 and J usage is TRBJ2-3; TRBD1 matches at 7 bases. Germline loops: CDR1 SGHRS, CDR2 YFSETQ. V lost 4 bases to trimming and J lost 5 bases; unmatched junction nucleotides: 7. The length of the CDR3 is 14 residues. Here the CDR3 DNA reads TGCGCCAGCAGCCTGGGACAGAAGGGAGATACGCAGTATTTT. It specifies CASSLGQKGDTQYF.

This clonotype was seen a few times. V usage is TRBV6-5 and J usage is TRBJ2-1; D is ambiguous. The CDR3 has 17 residues. V lost 4 bases, J lost 0 bases, and 16 bases lay in between. CDR1 and CDR2 (germline): MNHEY, SVGAGI. CDR3 loop: CASSSFPLGSSYNEQFF. The CDR3, as DNA: TGTGCCAGCAGTTCCTTTCCCCTGGGCAGCTCCTACAATGAGCAGTTCTTC.